Listed below are T cell receptor beta chains from one sample, sequenced in a study of T cell repertoires in cytomegalovirus infection. TCRdb independently ran MiXCR on the reads; one entry per CDR3 protein. The table includes hundreds of thousands of distinct CDR3 sequences, about a sixth detected once. The sequencing input was PBMCs. The receptors come from a human donor in good health (CMV status not recorded). Some clones in this sample may be carry-over from other donors' samples. CDR3s include the opening cysteine and the closing phenylalanine or tryptophan. The D gene is left open where the match is weak. Part of the rows lack a size; the others show once, few, many or a class for expanded clones.

d_gene: TRBD1; abundance: many; j_gene: TRBJ1-6; v_gene: TRBV7-2; CDR3aa: CASSLFTGGDSPLHF; CDR3nt: TGTGCCAGCAGCTTATTCACAGGGGGCGATTCACCCCTCCACTTT
d_gene: .; abundance: many; j_gene: TRBJ1-1; v_gene: TRBV7-9; CDR3aa: CASSRLDRGEAFF; CDR3nt: TGTGCCAGCAGCCGACTTGACAGAGGCGAAGCTTTCTTT
d_gene: TRBD2; abundance: many; j_gene: TRBJ2-3; v_gene: TRBV7-2; CDR3aa: CASSPPGLAGGLTQYF; CDR3nt: TGTGCCAGCAGCCCGCCGGGACTAGCGGGGGGGCTTACGCAGTATTTT
d_gene: .; abundance: many; j_gene: TRBJ2-1; v_gene: TRBV6-2/TRBV6-3; CDR3aa: CASSQTVYNEQFF; CDR3nt: TGTGCCAGCAGTCAGACAGTCTACAATGAGCAGTTCTTC
d_gene: TRBD2; abundance: few; j_gene: TRBJ2-1; v_gene: TRBV13; CDR3aa: CASSLVLGLAGGHTLANEQFF; CDR3nt: TGTGCCAGCAGCTTAGTCCTGGGACTAGCGGGGGGTCATACCCTGGCGAATGAGCAGTTCTTC
d_gene: .; abundance: few; j_gene: TRBJ2-3; v_gene: TRBV29-1; CDR3aa: CSANRLVRTDTQYF; CDR3nt: TGCAGCGCCAATCGACTAGTTCGCACAGATACGCAGTATTTT
d_gene: TRBD2; abundance: .; j_gene: TRBJ2-3; v_gene: TRBV7-2; CDR3aa: CASSLSGRALDTQYF; CDR3nt: TGTGCCAGCAGCCTCAGCGGGAGGGCCCTGGATACGCAGTATTTT
d_gene: .; abundance: many; j_gene: TRBJ1-6; v_gene: TRBV7-2; CDR3aa: CASSLGASASYNSPLHF; CDR3nt: TGTGCCAGCAGCTTAGGAGCGAGTGCGTCCTATAATTCACCCCTCCACTTT
d_gene: .; abundance: many; j_gene: TRBJ2-4; v_gene: TRBV19; CDR3aa: CASSSRGLAKNIQYF; CDR3nt: TGTGCCAGTAGTAGCAGGGGTCTAGCCAAAAACATTCAGTACTTC
d_gene: .; abundance: few; j_gene: TRBJ2-1; v_gene: TRBV11-2; CDR3aa: CASSTPVAANYNEQFF; CDR3nt: TGTGCCAGCAGCACCCCTGTAGCGGCTAACTACAATGAGCAGTTCTTC
d_gene: .; abundance: .; j_gene: TRBJ1-2; v_gene: TRBV12-3/TRBV12-4; CDR3aa: CASSDSEAVLYGYTF; CDR3nt: TGTGCCAGCAGCGATTCGGAGGCGGTCCTTTATGGCTACACCTTC
d_gene: .; abundance: few; j_gene: TRBJ1-6; v_gene: TRBV5-6; CDR3aa: CASKVERAGSYNSPLHF; CDR3nt: TGTGCCAGCAAGGTGGAAAGGGCGGGCTCCTATAATTCACCCCTCCACTTT
d_gene: .; abundance: .; j_gene: TRBJ2-5; v_gene: TRBV20-1; CDR3aa: CSALAHGYQETQYF; CDR3nt: TGCAGTGCGCTGGCACACGGTTACCAAGAGACCCAGTACTTC
d_gene: .; abundance: .; j_gene: TRBJ2-3; v_gene: TRBV7-2; CDR3aa: CASSLGPSTGTDTQYF; CDR3nt: TGTGCCAGCAGCTTAGGGCCGAGTACAGGGACAGATACGCAGTATTTT
d_gene: TRBD2; abundance: .; j_gene: TRBJ2-3; v_gene: TRBV20-1; CDR3aa: CSASTGLVLPDTQYF; CDR3nt: TGCAGTGCTTCAACGGGACTAGTCCTTCCAGATACGCAGTATTTT
d_gene: .; abundance: .; j_gene: TRBJ2-1; v_gene: TRBV12-3/TRBV12-4; CDR3aa: CASSFTAREQFF; CDR3nt: TGTGCCAGCAGTTTTACGGCGCGTGAGCAGTTCTTC
d_gene: .; abundance: .; j_gene: TRBJ2-5; v_gene: TRBV2; CDR3aa: CASSAVAASETQYF; CDR3nt: TGTGCCAGCAGCGCGGTGGCTGCCTCGGAGACCCAGTACTTC
d_gene: .; abundance: few; j_gene: TRBJ1-1; v_gene: TRBV29-1; CDR3aa: CSVEPGNTEAFF; CDR3nt: TGCAGCGTTGAACCTGGGAACACTGAAGCTTTCTTT
d_gene: .; abundance: .; j_gene: TRBJ2-4; v_gene: TRBV28; CDR3aa: CASSAAGDAKNIQYF; CDR3nt: TGTGCCAGCAGTGCAGCAGGGGACGCCAAAAACATTCAGTACTTC
d_gene: .; abundance: many; j_gene: TRBJ1-5; v_gene: TRBV7-2; CDR3aa: CASSLAVTVYSNQPQHF; CDR3nt: TGTGCCAGCAGCTTAGCAGTGACAGTTTATAGCAATCAGCCCCAGCATTTT
d_gene: .; abundance: many; j_gene: TRBJ1-1; v_gene: TRBV7-6; CDR3aa: CASSLGPDGTNTEAFF; CDR3nt: TGTGCCAGCAGCTTAGGGCCTGACGGAACGAACACTGAAGCTTTCTTT
d_gene: .; abundance: many; j_gene: TRBJ1-1; v_gene: TRBV7-6; CDR3aa: CASSFGQGTEAFF; CDR3nt: TGTGCCAGCAGCTTTGGGCAGGGCACTGAAGCTTTCTTT
d_gene: .; abundance: .; j_gene: TRBJ1-3; v_gene: TRBV7-8; CDR3aa: CASSPVQGRSGNTIYF; CDR3nt: TGTGCCAGCAGCCCGGTACAGGGTCGCTCTGGAAACACCATATATTTT
d_gene: .; abundance: .; j_gene: TRBJ1-2; v_gene: TRBV7-9; CDR3aa: CASSLQQGSGYTF; CDR3nt: TGTGCCAGCAGCTTGCAACAGGGAAGCGGCTACACCTTC
d_gene: .; abundance: few; j_gene: TRBJ2-7; v_gene: TRBV5-1; CDR3aa: CASSPRDENEQYF; CDR3nt: TGCGCCAGCAGCCCCAGGGACGAGAACGAGCAGTACTTC
d_gene: TRBD2; abundance: few; j_gene: TRBJ2-1; v_gene: TRBV7-8; CDR3aa: CASSLATGGSSEQFF; CDR3nt: TGTGCCAGCAGCTTAGCAACGGGAGGGAGTTCTGAGCAGTTCTTC
d_gene: .; abundance: .; j_gene: TRBJ2-1; v_gene: TRBV12-3/TRBV12-4; CDR3aa: CASSSETGYAEQFF; CDR3nt: TGTGCCAGCAGTTCCGAAACAGGGTACGCTGAGCAGTTCTTC
d_gene: .; abundance: once; j_gene: TRBJ2-5; v_gene: TRBV20-1; CDR3aa: CSASDPAETQYF; CDR3nt: TGCAGTGCTAGCGACCCCGCCGAGACCCAGTACTTC
d_gene: TRBD1; abundance: many; j_gene: TRBJ1-2; v_gene: TRBV7-2; CDR3aa: CASSRTRDRIIYGYTF; CDR3nt: TGTGCCAGCAGCAGGACCAGGGACAGGATAATTTATGGCTACACCTTC
d_gene: .; abundance: many; j_gene: TRBJ1-4; v_gene: TRBV12-3/TRBV12-4; CDR3aa: CASGSRDTNEKLFF; CDR3nt: TGTGCCAGCGGTTCCCGGGACACTAATGAAAAACTGTTTTTT
d_gene: TRBD1; abundance: .; j_gene: TRBJ2-3; v_gene: TRBV12-3/TRBV12-4; CDR3aa: CASTAQGARADTQYF; CDR3nt: TGTGCCAGCACCGCACAGGGGGCGCGCGCAGATACGCAGTATTTT
d_gene: TRBD2; abundance: many; j_gene: TRBJ2-1; v_gene: TRBV12-3/TRBV12-4; CDR3aa: CASSLSGRRHNEQFF; CDR3nt: TGTGCCAGCAGTTTATCCGGGAGGCGGCACAATGAGCAGTTCTTC
d_gene: .; abundance: .; j_gene: TRBJ2-3; v_gene: TRBV20-1; CDR3aa: CSASPYEFPYF; CDR3nt: TGCAGTGCGAGCCCGTACGAGTTTCCGTATTTT
d_gene: TRBD2; abundance: many; j_gene: TRBJ2-2; v_gene: TRBV20-1; CDR3aa: CSARGRERGWTGELFF; CDR3nt: TGCAGTGCTAGAGGTCGGGAGCGGGGGTGGACCGGGGAGCTGTTTTTT
d_gene: .; abundance: many; j_gene: TRBJ2-7; v_gene: TRBV6-1; CDR3aa: CASSEESWGPRKQYF; CDR3nt: TGTGCCAGCAGTGAAGAGTCCTGGGGACCCCGGAAGCAGTACTTC
d_gene: TRBD1; abundance: few; j_gene: TRBJ1-2; v_gene: TRBV5-4; CDR3aa: CASSLGGTGARTYGYTF; CDR3nt: TGTGCCAGCAGCTTGGGAGGGACAGGGGCCAGGACCTATGGCTACACCTTC
d_gene: .; abundance: many; j_gene: TRBJ2-1; v_gene: TRBV7-2; CDR3aa: CASSPPGMNNEQFF; CDR3nt: TGTGCCAGCAGCCCTCCGGGAATGAACAATGAGCAGTTCTTC
d_gene: TRBD1; abundance: few; j_gene: TRBJ2-2; v_gene: TRBV12-3/TRBV12-4; CDR3aa: CASSPSTGGFAGELFF; CDR3nt: TGTGCCAGCAGTCCGTCGACAGGGGGGTTTGCCGGGGAGCTGTTTTTT
d_gene: .; abundance: .; j_gene: TRBJ2-1; v_gene: TRBV4-1; CDR3aa: CASSQDLTYYYNEQFF; CDR3nt: TGCGCCAGCAGCCAAGATCTGACATATTACTACAATGAGCAGTTCTTC
d_gene: TRBD1; abundance: .; j_gene: TRBJ1-1; v_gene: TRBV27; CDR3aa: CASSSTALTGENTEAFF; CDR3nt: TGTGCCAGCAGTTCCACCGCCCTGACAGGGGAGAACACTGAAGCTTTCTTT
d_gene: .; abundance: many; j_gene: TRBJ2-3; v_gene: TRBV7-8; CDR3aa: CASSLAALHLLDGNTDTQYF; CDR3nt: TGTGCCAGCAGCTTAGCGGCCCTGCACTTACTAGACGGAAACACAGATACGCAGTATTTT
d_gene: TRBD1; abundance: many; j_gene: TRBJ1-2; v_gene: TRBV12-3/TRBV12-4; CDR3aa: CASSLGDRVHYGYTF; CDR3nt: TGTGCCAGCAGTTTGGGGGACAGGGTACACTATGGCTACACCTTC
d_gene: TRBD2; abundance: .; j_gene: TRBJ2-2; v_gene: TRBV28; CDR3aa: CASSLSGRSGELFF; CDR3nt: TGTGCCAGCAGTTTAAGCGGGAGGTCCGGGGAGCTGTTTTTT
d_gene: .; abundance: .; j_gene: TRBJ1-2; v_gene: TRBV2; CDR3aa: CASSEMGSYGYTF; CDR3nt: TGTGCCAGCAGTGAAATGGGGTCTTATGGCTACACCTTC
d_gene: .; abundance: .; j_gene: TRBJ1-1; v_gene: TRBV19; CDR3aa: CASSKERAASTEAFF; CDR3nt: TGTGCCAGTAGTAAAGAGAGGGCGGCGAGCACTGAAGCTTTCTTT
d_gene: .; abundance: many; j_gene: TRBJ2-5; v_gene: TRBV7-2; CDR3aa: CASSLEVGRETQYF; CDR3nt: TGTGCCAGCAGCTTAGAGGTGGGACGGGAGACCCAGTACTTC
d_gene: TRBD2; abundance: many; j_gene: TRBJ2-1; v_gene: TRBV5-4; CDR3aa: CASTMRTSDYNEQFF; CDR3nt: TGTGCCAGTACCATGCGAACTAGCGATTACAATGAGCAGTTCTTC
d_gene: TRBD1; abundance: once; j_gene: TRBJ2-5; v_gene: TRBV2; CDR3aa: CASTLTRQGQETQYF; CDR3nt: TGTGCCAGCACCTTGACCCGACAGGGCCAAGAGACCCAGTACTTC
d_gene: .; abundance: few; j_gene: TRBJ1-6; v_gene: TRBV6-1; CDR3aa: CASARPGLMWYNSPLHF; CDR3nt: TGTGCCAGCGCCCGACCAGGTTTAATGTGGTATAATTCACCCCTCCACTTT
d_gene: .; abundance: .; j_gene: TRBJ2-6; v_gene: TRBV6-2/TRBV6-3; CDR3aa: CASSRATGANVLTF; CDR3nt: TGTGCCAGCTCGAGGGCTACCGGGGCCAACGTCCTGACTTTC
d_gene: TRBD1; abundance: many; j_gene: TRBJ1-1; v_gene: TRBV7-2; CDR3aa: CASSVDRVTEAFF; CDR3nt: TGTGCCAGCAGCGTAGACAGGGTCACTGAAGCTTTCTTT
d_gene: .; abundance: .; j_gene: TRBJ2-7; v_gene: TRBV7-2; CDR3aa: CASSLRGGHEQYF; CDR3nt: TGTGCCAGCAGCTTACGGGGAGGCCACGAGCAGTACTTC